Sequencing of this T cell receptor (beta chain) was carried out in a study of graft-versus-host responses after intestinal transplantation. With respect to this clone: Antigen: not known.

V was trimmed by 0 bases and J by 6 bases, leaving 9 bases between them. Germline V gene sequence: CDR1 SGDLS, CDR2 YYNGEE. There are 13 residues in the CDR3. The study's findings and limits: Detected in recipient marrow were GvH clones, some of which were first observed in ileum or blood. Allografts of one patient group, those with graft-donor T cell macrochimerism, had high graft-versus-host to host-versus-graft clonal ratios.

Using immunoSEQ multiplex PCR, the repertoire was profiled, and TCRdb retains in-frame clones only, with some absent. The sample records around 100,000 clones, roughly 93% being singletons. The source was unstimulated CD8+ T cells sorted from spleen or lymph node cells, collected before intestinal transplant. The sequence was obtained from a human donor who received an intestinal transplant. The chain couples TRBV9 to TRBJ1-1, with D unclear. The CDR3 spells CASSVVVGAEAFF. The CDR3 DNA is TGTGCCAGCAGCGTAGTGGTAGGCGCTGAAGCTTTCTTT.